This is a list of T cell receptor beta chains from one sample in a study of chemoradiotherapy in HPV16-positive cancers. Here immunoSEQ multiplex PCR was the method, and the copy in TCRdb shows in-frame clones only, minus some. The table shows 25,000 to 40,000 clones, with 88% occurring only once. The sample in question was blood, obtained from a patient who underwent chemoradiotherapy. Receptors were obtained from a human donor with HPV-associated anogenital cancer. Both conserved end residues are part of each CDR3.

TRBV6-6	TRBJ1-2	CASSAGTGRRGYTF
TRBV11-2	TRBJ2-1	CASSLVVRRGQFF
TRBV21-1	TRBJ2-3	CASRIRVVGTDTQYF
TRBV7-2	TRBJ2-4	CASSLVQKSIQYF
TRBV9	TRBJ1-1	CASTQGVNTEAFF
TRBV5-1	TRBJ1-3	CASSTSPGGSGNTIYF
TRBV28	TRBJ1-5	CAVSGQGNQPQHF
TRBV11-2	TRBJ2-7	CASSFQGSYEQYF
TRBV5-4	TRBJ2-5	CASSGTGTEIETQYF
TRBV6-6	TRBJ1-6	CASSYPLTADNSPLHF
TRBV13	TRBJ2-7	CASSYPGLYEQYF
TRBV7-9	TRBJ2-1	CASSPEGGRADEQFF
TRBV7-2	TRBJ2-7	CASSSLAGGPYEQYF